This T cell receptor beta chain comes out of a study of cytomegalovirus exposure and HLA in healthy donors. Study results and caveats: Investigators reported some 150 TCR beta chains as tied to cytomegalovirus.

In regard to this clone: What it recognizes is unknown.

The CDR3 is made up of 14 amino acids. J was trimmed by 6 bases and V by 2 bases; bases with no gene match: 5. Germline CDR1 is MNHEY and CDR2 is SVGAGI. It was with 60 Vbeta and 13 Jbeta primers that the PCR ran. This table comes from immunoSEQ multiplex PCR, and its TCRdb copy is limited to in-frame clones, with some not included. The table lists 100,000 to 150,000 clones. V is TRBV6-5 and J is TRBJ1-2, with TRBD1 matching over 8 bases. Sequencing input: PBMCs. This TCR came from a man aged 25-45 years in good health and CMV-seronegative. In DNA, the CDR3 is TGTGCCAGCAGTTACACCAGGGGGCGCGATGGCTACACCTTC. Its translation: CASSYTRGRDGYTF.